The TCR beta chain described here comes from a study of brain T cells in children with intractable seizures. Study results and limitations: Viral specificity was inferred only from CDR3 similarity; HCMV serostatus was unknown. Absence of clones before surgery may stem from lower sequencing depth.

Surgery cases with the highest brain T cell transcript signatures were chosen for sequencing. For this clone: Its antigen is not known.

CDR1 SGHVS and CDR2 FQNEAQ come from the germline V gene. V gave up 1 base and J gave up 6 bases, with 15 bases separating them. The CDR3 sequence is 16 residues long. The method was immunoSEQ multiplex PCR; TCRdb's version includes in-frame clones alone and lacks a portion of them. Among 75,000 to 80,000 clones, under 95% were seen once, and the ten largest hold approximately 1.5%. This sample comprised peripheral blood, obtained at surgery. The chain employs TRBV7-8 and TRBJ1-4; possibly TRBD1 for D (6 bases). The sequence derives from a boy younger than two with tuberous sclerosis and intractable seizures. The DNA for the CDR3 is TGTGCCAGCAGCTTAGACAGGGAAAGGGTGGATGAAAAACTGTTTTTT. Residues: CASSLDRERVDEKLFF.